The rows below give T cell receptor beta chains drawn from one sample of a study of blood T cell repertoires in COVID-19. Using immunoSEQ multiplex PCR, the repertoire was profiled, and TCRdb retains in-frame clones only, with some absent. Here the sample spans about 240,000 clones, around 85% being singletons. Input material: peripheral blood. These receptors all stem from a woman in her 30s who had recovered from COVID-19. Both conserved end residues are part of each CDR3. Each record gives: V gene, CDR3 protein.

v_gene: TRBV24-1; CDR3aa: CATSDQPGQGEADTQYF
v_gene: TRBV15; CDR3aa: CATSRVQVLDSRIAKNIQYF
v_gene: TRBV3-1/TRBV3-2; CDR3aa: CASSHHRRGETEAFF
v_gene: TRBV19; CDR3aa: CASSILVRRNDEAFF
v_gene: TRBV6-5; CDR3aa: CASSGLATHNEQFF
v_gene: TRBV30; CDR3aa: CASSRAAFF
v_gene: TRBV30; CDR3aa: CAWSSGGPGEKLFF
v_gene: TRBV27; CDR3aa: CASSIAGEIRSGDTQYF
v_gene: TRBV12-3/TRBV12-4; CDR3aa: CASIWEAKLFF
v_gene: TRBV7-8; CDR3aa: CASNQGSGANVLTF
v_gene: TRBV6-1; CDR3aa: CASSGSAGGQVDTQYF
v_gene: TRBV5-4; CDR3aa: CASSLGGNTNQETQYF
v_gene: TRBV10-3; CDR3aa: CAISQSRGYEQYF
v_gene: TRBV6-5; CDR3aa: CASRKNRSVFAEAFF
v_gene: TRBV7-8; CDR3aa: CASSRTVGSSYEQYF
v_gene: TRBV5-4; CDR3aa: CASSPGGTSGVNEQFF
v_gene: TRBV16; CDR3aa: CASSPTPTGSTDTQYF
v_gene: TRBV4-1; CDR3aa: CASSQIGTGVQRVGEKLFF
v_gene: TRBV19; CDR3aa: CASRRVIGTEAFF
v_gene: TRBV5-1; CDR3aa: CASSGKRTGPGPYNEQFF
v_gene: TRBV12-5; CDR3aa: CASGVGQGVDEQYF
v_gene: TRBV4-2; CDR3aa: CASSPRETANNSPLHF
v_gene: TRBV5-1; CDR3aa: CASSLSMVPGVDEQYF
v_gene: TRBV18; CDR3aa: CASSLGNREGYTF
v_gene: TRBV13; CDR3aa: CASSLAPTSADTQYF
v_gene: TRBV15; CDR3aa: CATSPGGYTEAFF
v_gene: TRBV24-1; CDR3aa: CATSDVLSNQPQHF
v_gene: TRBV29-1; CDR3aa: CSVSFWGRGTETPTLLNTEAFF
v_gene: TRBV9; CDR3aa: CASSAGTGGSPLHF
v_gene: TRBV7-3; CDR3aa: CASSFEPPYNEQFF
v_gene: TRBV5-1; CDR3aa: CASSLAQPLEDTIYF
v_gene: TRBV7-6; CDR3aa: CASSLEVQGLETQYF
v_gene: TRBV3-1/TRBV3-2; CDR3aa: CASSPTSGGRREQFF
v_gene: TRBV7-9; CDR3aa: CASTKGEGQGVTADTQYF
v_gene: TRBV7-9; CDR3aa: CASGRDRGRFNTF
v_gene: TRBV5-5; CDR3aa: CASSLAGGSYEQYF
v_gene: TRBV6-5; CDR3aa: CASSYRTGLSTEAFF
v_gene: TRBV7-7; CDR3aa: CASSLATNLTEFVSGANVLTF
v_gene: TRBV7-9; CDR3aa: CASSLIPGQGLNTEAFF
v_gene: TRBV6-6; CDR3aa: CASLEGSYNSPLHF
v_gene: TRBV5-5; CDR3aa: CASSWDRVVNEQFF
v_gene: TRBV9; CDR3aa: CASSTGTTSYEQYF
v_gene: TRBV18; CDR3aa: CASSPPSKRADTQYF
v_gene: TRBV19; CDR3aa: CASSIGSRGLGNTIYF
v_gene: TRBV7-9; CDR3aa: CASTTTFGGELFF
v_gene: TRBV6-1; CDR3aa: CASSGGGGAGANVLTF
v_gene: TRBV19; CDR3aa: CASSEAGGKNIQYF
v_gene: TRBV5-1; CDR3aa: CASSLRMTSPNTQYF
v_gene: TRBV27; CDR3aa: CASSPGRREGTEAFF
v_gene: TRBV5-1; CDR3aa: CASSLGQGDTNEQFF
v_gene: TRBV5-5; CDR3aa: CASSPGTGRAEAFF
v_gene: TRBV20-1; CDR3aa: CSASRGAGGTGELFF
v_gene: TRBV20-1; CDR3aa: CSASYPGQSYEQYF
v_gene: TRBV12-5; CDR3aa: CASGLPWGGGNQPQHF
v_gene: TRBV4-3; CDR3aa: CASSQEWDSGNSPLHF
v_gene: TRBV5-6; CDR3aa: CASSAGTGEQFF
v_gene: TRBV7-2; CDR3aa: CASSSASGTDTQYF